A selection of T cell receptor beta chains follows, all from one sample in a study of blood T cell repertoires in COVID-19. Clones were sequenced by immunoSEQ multiplex PCR, and TCRdb holds only the in-frame ones, with some missing. The repertoire holds about 90,000 clones, with more than 80% as singletons. Sequencing was done on a sample of peripheral blood. These receptors were collected from a woman in her seventies with acute or convalescent COVID-19. Both conserved end residues are part of each CDR3. The D gene is left open where the match is weak. Clone size, where shown, is once, few, many, or a class for clones that have expanded.

>.|TRBJ2-2|.|TRBV27
CASSPHPARGLSTGELFF
TGTGCCAGCAGTCCCCACCCCGCCAGGGGTCTAAGCACCGGGGAGCTGTTTTTT
>.|TRBJ2-3|.|TRBV10-3
CAINSDRYTDTQYF
TGTGCCATCAACAGCGACAGGTACACAGATACGCAGTATTTT
>TRBD1|TRBJ2-7|.|TRBV7-9
CASSPSPGQGAYEQYF
TGTGCCAGCAGCCCATCGCCGGGACAGGGGGCCTACGAGCAGTACTTC
>.|TRBJ1-5|.|TRBV19
CASSISGRQPQHF
TGTGCCAGTAGTATATCGGGGAGACAGCCCCAGCATTTT
>.|TRBJ1-6|.|TRBV19
CASTTQNSPLHF
TGTGCCAGTACCACTCAAAATTCACCCCTCCACTTT
>TRBD1|TRBJ1-6|.|TRBV30
CAWSVGQGLLTPLHF
TGTGCCTGGAGTGTTGGACAGGGCCTATTGACACCCCTCCACTTT
>TRBD2|TRBJ2-1|few|TRBV7-2
CASSLGLAAYNEQFF
TGTGCCAGCAGCTTAGGACTAGCGGCCTACAATGAGCAGTTCTTC
>.|TRBJ2-7|few|TRBV2
CASSDHGQIEQYF
TGTGCCAGCAGTGACCACGGACAGATCGAGCAGTACTTC
>TRBD1|TRBJ2-7|few|TRBV28
CASSSSPGTGFYYEQYF
TGTGCCAGCAGTTCAAGTCCCGGGACAGGGTTCTACTACGAGCAGTACTTC
>TRBD2|TRBJ2-1|.|TRBV6-1
CASSERGSGRINNEQFF
TGTGCCAGCAGTGAACGGGGTAGCGGGAGGATAAACAATGAGCAGTTCTTC
>.|TRBJ1-1|.|TRBV7-9
CASSFSQGPNTEAFF
TGTGCCAGCAGCTTTTCACAGGGCCCAAACACTGAAGCTTTCTTT
>.|TRBJ2-1|many|TRBV6-6
CASSPRGVSSYNEQFF
TGTGCCAGCAGTCCCCGCGGAGTGAGCTCCTACAATGAGCAGTTCTTC
>TRBD1|TRBJ2-7|.|TRBV9
CASSAGAGGINEQYF
TGTGCCAGCAGCGCCGGGGCAGGGGGCATCAACGAGCAGTACTTC
>TRBD1|TRBJ2-1|.|TRBV28
CASSLSRDRYNEQFF
TGTGCCAGCAGTTTATCCAGGGACAGATACAATGAGCAGTTCTTC
>.|TRBJ1-6|.|TRBV28
CASTGGDPSSYNSPLHF
TGTGCCAGCACTGGGGGGGACCCGAGCTCCTATAATTCACCCCTCCACTTT
>.|TRBJ1-6|.|TRBV2
CASSGRNRVHSPLHF
TGTGCCAGCAGTGGGCGGAACAGGGTCCATTCACCCCTCCACTTT
>TRBD1|TRBJ1-5|few|TRBV3-1/TRBV3-2
CASSQSGQGRGNQPQHF
TGTGCCAGCAGCCAATCGGGACAGGGTAGGGGCAATCAGCCCCAGCATTTT
>TRBD1|TRBJ1-6|few|TRBV7-3
CASSLTGQYSPLHF
TGTGCCAGCAGCTTAACGGGACAGTATTCACCCCTCCACTTT
>.|TRBJ1-4|few|TRBV4-3
CASSHDNGGNEKLFF
TGCGCCAGCAGCCACGACAACGGTGGTAATGAAAAACTGTTTTTT
>.|TRBJ1-2|.|TRBV7-2
CASSLDLPGGRGYTF
TGTGCCAGCAGCTTAGATCTTCCGGGGGGCCGGGGCTACACCTTC
>.|TRBJ1-3|.|TRBV5-5
CASSATPGAPGNTIYF
TGTGCCAGCAGTGCTACCCCAGGGGCTCCGGGAAACACCATATATTTT
>.|TRBJ2-1|.|TRBV7-6
CASSLEARGPISYNEQFF
TGTGCCAGCAGCTTAGAGGCCAGGGGACCAATCTCCTACAATGAGCAGTTCTTC
>TRBD1|TRBJ1-2|.|TRBV6-2/TRBV6-3
CASSYTGTESGYTF
TGTGCCAGCAGTTACACCGGGACAGAGAGTGGCTACACCTTC
>TRBD1|TRBJ2-7|.|TRBV29-1
CSARDRYYEQYF
TGCAGCGCCAGGGACAGATACTACGAGCAGTACTTC
>TRBD1|TRBJ1-6|.|TRBV2
CASRRQGDNSPLHF
TGTGCCAGCAGGAGACAGGGAGATAATTCACCCCTCCACTTT
>TRBD1|TRBJ1-3|.|TRBV3-1/TRBV3-2
CASSPPGQGGYSGNTIYF
TGTGCCAGCAGCCCTCCGGGACAGGGGGGATACTCTGGAAACACCATATATTTT
>.|TRBJ1-6|.|TRBV12-3/TRBV12-4
CASTTGLAPLHF
TGTGCCAGCACCACAGGCTTAGCACCCCTCCACTTT
>TRBD1|TRBJ1-6|.|TRBV27
CASSLSFRQGALGNSPLHF
TGTGCCAGCAGTTTATCCTTCAGACAGGGGGCACTGGGTAATTCACCCCTCCACTTT
>TRBD1|TRBJ2-7|few|TRBV12-3/TRBV12-4
CASSQGTGREQYF
TGTGCCAGCAGTCAAGGGACAGGTCGCGAGCAGTACTTC
>.|TRBJ2-6|.|TRBV18
CASSPGLSSGANVLTF
TGTGCCAGCTCACCTGGACTCTCCTCTGGGGCCAACGTCCTGACTTTC
>TRBD2|TRBJ2-7|.|TRBV5-1
CASSPGTSRIGEQYF
TGCGCCAGCAGCCCCGGGACTAGCAGAATTGGAGAGCAGTACTTC
>TRBD1|TRBJ2-7|.|TRBV28
CASRLTGALSYEQYF
TGTGCCAGCAGATTAACAGGGGCCCTCTCCTACGAGCAGTACTTC
>.|TRBJ2-3|.|TRBV2
CASRTDLAIYTDTQYF
TGTGCCAGCAGGACTGACCTCGCCATCTACACAGATACGCAGTATTTT
>TRBD1|TRBJ2-7|few|TRBV29-1
CSVGTGMAYEQYF
TGCAGCGTTGGGACAGGGATGGCCTACGAGCAGTACTTC
>.|TRBJ1-6|once|TRBV7-2
CASSPRAGRGSYNSPLHF
TGTGCCAGCAGCCCACGGGCTGGGAGGGGCTCCTATAATTCACCCCTCCACTTT
>.|TRBJ1-1|.|TRBV28
CASSWGDMGVAEAFF
TGTGCCAGCAGCTGGGGGGATATGGGAGTCGCTGAAGCTTTCTTT
>.|TRBJ1-2|once|TRBV14
CASSQGGRVFGYTF
TGTGCCAGCAGCCAAGGTGGGAGGGTCTTTGGCTACACCTTC
>.|TRBJ1-3|.|TRBV28
CASSLFSGSGSGNTIYF
TGTGCCAGCAGTTTATTCTCGGGCAGCGGCTCTGGAAACACCATATATTTT
>.|TRBJ2-7|.|TRBV10-3
CAISVQGAYEQYF
TGTGCCATCAGTGTACAGGGTGCCTACGAGCAGTACTTC
>TRBD1|TRBJ2-7|.|TRBV28
CATSIQGSTYEQYF
TGTGCCACCTCAATACAGGGGAGCACCTACGAGCAGTACTTC
>.|TRBJ1-2|.|TRBV7-9
CASSLDLEPIYTF
TGTGCCAGCAGCTTAGATCTAGAGCCTATCTACACCTTC
>.|TRBJ2-3|.|TRBV4-1
CASSPLMAGRTDTQYF
TGCGCCAGCAGCCCCCTAATGGCGGGTCGCACAGATACGCAGTATTTT
>.|TRBJ2-1|.|TRBV2
CASSEWAGSYNEQFF
TGTGCCAGCAGTGAGTGGGCGGGATCATACAATGAGCAGTTCTTC
>.|TRBJ2-3|.|TRBV10-3
CAISEGRSTDTQYF
TGTGCCATCAGTGAGGGCCGTAGCACAGATACGCAGTATTTT